Each of the 7 T cell receptor beta chains below was sequenced from the same sample in a study of cytomegalovirus exposure and HLA in healthy donors. PCR employed 60 Vbeta and 13 Jbeta primers. Sequencing was performed with immunoSEQ multiplex PCR; in TCRdb, only in-frame clones are kept and a portion is missing. The sample carries over 35,000 clones, about 47% recorded once. Sequences were obtained from PBMCs. These receptors were collected from a human donor in good health.

The table lists this clone with a few counts. This CDR3 reads CASRRTEISPLHF. The CDR3 bases are TGTGCCAGCAGGCGGACAGAGATTTCACCCCTCCACTTT. The rearrangement uses TRBV6-6 and TRBJ1-6; possible D gene TRBD1, 6 bases. The germline V gene encodes CDR1 MNHNY and CDR2 SVGAGI (reference sequence). This CDR3 is 13 amino acids long. V lost 6 bases and J 9 bases, leaving 12 bases between the germline ends.

J is TRBJ2-7 and V is TRBV7-8; D is perhaps TRBD1 (6 bases). V was pared by 1 base and J by 5 bases, with 15 bases between. The CDR3 runs 15 residues. From germline, CDR1 is SGHVS and CDR2 FQNEAQ. For the CDR3, the DNA is TGTGCCAGCAGCTTAGACGTGGTCAGGGGCCACGAGCAGTACTTC. Residues: CASSLDVVRGHEQYF.

The rearrangement links TRBV4-3 to TRBJ1-4, with TRBD1 matching over 8 bases. J was trimmed by 7 bases and V by 1 base; bases with no gene match: 11. CDR1 is LGHNA and CDR2 is YSLEER in the germline V gene. The CDR3 extends over 17 amino acids. In DNA, the CDR3 is TGCGCCAGCAGCCAAGGACAGGGGCCCGTATCTCTTGAAAAACTGTTTTTT. It specifies CASSQGQGPVSLEKLFF.

This clone was observed a handful of times. V is TRBV6-5 and J is TRBJ2-7; 8 nucleotides match TRBD1. In germline, CDR1 is MNHEY, CDR2 SVGAGI. J lost 3 bases, V lost 6 bases, and 10 bases had no gene match. This CDR3 is 15 amino acids long. CDR3 DNA sequence: TGTGCCAGCAGGGGGACAGGAATCTTGATCTACGAGCAGTACTTC. This translates into CASRGTGILIYEQYF.

The J gene is TRBJ2-1, the V gene TRBV5-6, with 9 nucleotides matching TRBD2. The CDR3 runs to 15 residues. Trimming took 7 bases from V and 8 from J; bases not matched to a gene: 13. CDR1 is SGHDT, CDR2 YYEEEE, per germline. In DNA, the CDR3 is TGTGCCAGCGGCTCCTTAGCGGGAGCGGTCCATGAGCAGTTCTTC. It yields the protein CASGSLAGAVHEQFF.

The CDR3 bases are TGCGCCAGCAGCTTGGTGGCACGGGGGGAGACCCAGTACTTC. It yields the protein CASSLVARGETQYF. The chain joins TRBV5-1 to TRBJ2-5; weak D call: TRBD2 (6 bases). Trimming pared 0 bases from V and 5 bases from J, leaving 11 bases between. Germline CDR1 and CDR2: SGHRS and YFSETQ. CDR3 length: 14 residues. The full variable domain, its missing parts supplied by reference TRBV5-1 and TRBJ2-5, is KAGVTQTPRYLIKTRGQQVTLSCSPISGHRSVSWYQQTPGQGLQFLFEYFSETQRNKGNFPGRFSGRQFSNSRSEMNVSTLELGDSALYLCASSLVARGETQYFGPGTRLLVL.

The CDR3 is CASSLLTSGGLGTQYF. The CDR3 DNA sequence: TGTGCCAGCAGTTTATTGACTAGCGGGGGGCTTGGGACCCAGTACTTC. This chain connects TRBV27 to TRBJ2-5, with 13 bases aligning to TRBD2. Germline V CDR1 and CDR2: MNHEY, SMNVEV (reference sequence). V dropped 1 base and J dropped 7; count of bases not matched to a gene: 6. This CDR3 has 16 amino acids.